This entry is about one T cell receptor (beta chain). What it recognizes is unknown. Trimming left V 0 bases short and J 3 bases short, with 7 bases between. This CDR3 has 13 amino acids. Germline CDR1 and CDR2: SGHRS and YFSETQ. This entry is derived from a study of CD8 T cells in ankylosing spondylitis. General observations from the study: Matched ankylosing spondylitis synovial fluid reportedly showed significant enrichment of disease-linked clones. Blood of patients with ankylosing spondylitis appeared to be characterized by a TCR beta motif of eight or nine highly homologous variants.

Generation of TCR beta libraries employed quantitative 5'-RACE incorporating molecular barcodes. TCRdb re-called the 5' RACE reads with MiXCR, one entry per CDR3 protein. The table has more than 600,000 distinct CDR3 sequences, around 17% seen once. The chain couples TRBV5-1 to TRBJ2-7; D is uncertain. Material: blood, either unsorted or a sorted T cell fraction (not recorded which). This clonotype was sampled from a male donor with ankylosing spondylitis. The CDR3 protein is CASSLALNYEQYF. The CDR3 DNA reads as TGCGCCAGCAGCTTGGCACTGAACTACGAGCAGTACTTC.